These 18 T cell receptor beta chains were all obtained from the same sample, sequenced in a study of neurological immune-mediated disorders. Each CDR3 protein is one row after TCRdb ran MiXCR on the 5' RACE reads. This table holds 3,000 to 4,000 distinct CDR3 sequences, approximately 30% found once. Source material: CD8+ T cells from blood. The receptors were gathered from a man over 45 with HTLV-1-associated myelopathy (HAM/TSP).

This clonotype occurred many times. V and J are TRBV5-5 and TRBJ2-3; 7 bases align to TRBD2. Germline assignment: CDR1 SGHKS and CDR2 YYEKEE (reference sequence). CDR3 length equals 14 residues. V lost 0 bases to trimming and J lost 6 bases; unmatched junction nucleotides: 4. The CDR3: CASSLALGGDTQYF. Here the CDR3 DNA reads TGTGCCAGCAGCTTGGCACTGGGGGGGGATACGCAGTATTTT.

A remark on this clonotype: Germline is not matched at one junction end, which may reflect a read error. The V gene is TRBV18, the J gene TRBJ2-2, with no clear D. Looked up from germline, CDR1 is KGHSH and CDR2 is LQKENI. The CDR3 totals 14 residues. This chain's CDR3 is CASSLLRSTWELFF. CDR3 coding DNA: TGTGCCAGCTCACTACTACGGAGCACCTGGGAGCTGTTTTTT.

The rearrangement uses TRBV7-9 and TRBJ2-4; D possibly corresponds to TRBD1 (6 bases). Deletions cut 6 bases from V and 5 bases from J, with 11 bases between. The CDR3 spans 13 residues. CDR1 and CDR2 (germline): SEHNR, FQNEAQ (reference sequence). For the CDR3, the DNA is TGTGCCAGCAGGCCAAACAGGGAAAACATTCAGTACTTC. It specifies CASRPNRENIQYF.

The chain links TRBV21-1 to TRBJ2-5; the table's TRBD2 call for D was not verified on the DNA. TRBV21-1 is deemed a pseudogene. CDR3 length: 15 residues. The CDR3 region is CASSPPAGDQETQYF. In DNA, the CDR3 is TGTGCCAGCAGCCCCCCGGCGGGAGATCAAGAGACCCAGTACTTC.

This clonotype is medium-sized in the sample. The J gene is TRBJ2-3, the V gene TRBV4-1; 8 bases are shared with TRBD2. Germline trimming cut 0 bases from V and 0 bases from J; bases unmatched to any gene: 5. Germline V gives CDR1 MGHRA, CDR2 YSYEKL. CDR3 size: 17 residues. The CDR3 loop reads CASSQDGSGISTDTQYF. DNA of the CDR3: TGCGCCAGCAGCCAAGATGGTAGCGGGATTAGCACAGATACGCAGTATTTT.

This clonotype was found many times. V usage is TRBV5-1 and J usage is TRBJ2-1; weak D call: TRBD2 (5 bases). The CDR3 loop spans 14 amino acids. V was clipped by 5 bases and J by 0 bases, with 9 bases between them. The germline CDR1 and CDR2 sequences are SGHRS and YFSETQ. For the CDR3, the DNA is TGCGCCAGCAGAGCGGAGAGCTCCTACAATGAGCAGTTCTTC. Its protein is CASRAESSYNEQFF.

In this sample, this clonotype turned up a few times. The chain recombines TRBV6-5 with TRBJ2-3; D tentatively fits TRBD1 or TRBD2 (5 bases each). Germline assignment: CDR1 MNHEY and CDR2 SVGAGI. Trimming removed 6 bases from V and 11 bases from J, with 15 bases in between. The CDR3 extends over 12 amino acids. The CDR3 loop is CASSTGAYEQYF. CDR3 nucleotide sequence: TGTGCCAGCAGCACCGGGGCGTATGAGCAGTATTTT.

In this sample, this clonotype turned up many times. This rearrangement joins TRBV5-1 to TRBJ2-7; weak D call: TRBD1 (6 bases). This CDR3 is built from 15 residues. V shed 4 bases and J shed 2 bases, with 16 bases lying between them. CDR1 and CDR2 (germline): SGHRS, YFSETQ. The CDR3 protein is CASSPGHKTTYEQYF. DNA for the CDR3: TGCGCCAGCAGCCCGGGACACAAAACCACCTACGAGCAGTACTTC.

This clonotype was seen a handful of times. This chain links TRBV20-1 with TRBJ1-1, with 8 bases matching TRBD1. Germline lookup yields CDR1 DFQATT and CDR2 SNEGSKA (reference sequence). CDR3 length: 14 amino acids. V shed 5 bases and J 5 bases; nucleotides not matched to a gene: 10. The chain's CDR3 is CSAGQGARPTEAFF. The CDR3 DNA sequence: TGCAGTGCTGGGCAGGGGGCGCGTCCTACTGAAGCTTTCTTT.

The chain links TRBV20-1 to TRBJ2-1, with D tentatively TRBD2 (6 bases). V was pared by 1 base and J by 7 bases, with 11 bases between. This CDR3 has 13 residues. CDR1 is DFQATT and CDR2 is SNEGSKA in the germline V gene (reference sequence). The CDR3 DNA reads TGCAGTGCTAGAGGCGGGGTTTGGAATGAGCAGTTCTTC. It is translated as CSARGGVWNEQFF.

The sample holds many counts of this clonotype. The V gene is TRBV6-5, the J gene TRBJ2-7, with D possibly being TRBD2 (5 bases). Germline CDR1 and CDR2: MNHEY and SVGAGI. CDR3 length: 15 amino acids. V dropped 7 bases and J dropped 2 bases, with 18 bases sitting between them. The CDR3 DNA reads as TGTGCCAGCACTCCGGCAGCGGATATTACCTACGAGCAGTACTTC. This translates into CASTPAADITYEQYF.

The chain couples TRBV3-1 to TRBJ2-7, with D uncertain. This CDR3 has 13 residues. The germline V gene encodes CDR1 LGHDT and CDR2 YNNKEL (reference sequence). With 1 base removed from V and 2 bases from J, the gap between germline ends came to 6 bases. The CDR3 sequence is CASSQASTYEQYF. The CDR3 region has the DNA TGTGCCAGCAGCCAAGCGTCCACCTACGAGCAGTACTTC.

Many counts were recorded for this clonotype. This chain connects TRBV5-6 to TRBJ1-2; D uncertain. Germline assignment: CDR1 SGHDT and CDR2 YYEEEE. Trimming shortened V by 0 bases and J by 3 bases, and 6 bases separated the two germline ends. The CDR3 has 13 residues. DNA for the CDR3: TGTGCCAGCAGCTTGGCGGCAGACTATGGCTACACCTTC. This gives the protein CASSLAADYGYTF.

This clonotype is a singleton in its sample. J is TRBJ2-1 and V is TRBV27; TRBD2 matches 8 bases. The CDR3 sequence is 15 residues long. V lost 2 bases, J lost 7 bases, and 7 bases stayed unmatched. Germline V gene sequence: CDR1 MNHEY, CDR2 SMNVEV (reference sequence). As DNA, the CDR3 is TGTGCCAGCAGTTTACTTCCAGCGGGAGTAAATGAGCAGTTCTTC. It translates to CASSLLPAGVNEQFF.

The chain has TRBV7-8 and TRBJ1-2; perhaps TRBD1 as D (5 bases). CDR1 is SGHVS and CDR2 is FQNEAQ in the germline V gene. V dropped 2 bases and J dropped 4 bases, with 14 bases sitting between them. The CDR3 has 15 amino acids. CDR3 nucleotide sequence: TGTGCCAGCAGCTTAAATATTGGGGCCAGCTATGGCTACACCTTC. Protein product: CASSLNIGASYGYTF.

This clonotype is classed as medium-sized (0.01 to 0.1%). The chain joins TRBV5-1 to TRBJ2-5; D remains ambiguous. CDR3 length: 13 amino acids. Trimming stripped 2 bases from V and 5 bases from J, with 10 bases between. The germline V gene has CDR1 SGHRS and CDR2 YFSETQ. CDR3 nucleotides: TGCGCCAGCAGCTTTAGTGCAGAGGAGACCCAGTACTTC. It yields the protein CASSFSAEETQYF.

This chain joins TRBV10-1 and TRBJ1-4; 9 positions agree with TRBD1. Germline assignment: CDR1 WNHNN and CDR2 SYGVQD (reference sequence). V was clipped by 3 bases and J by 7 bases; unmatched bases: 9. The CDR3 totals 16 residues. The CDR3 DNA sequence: TGCGCCAGCAGTGAAGGTTCGGGGACAGGGAGTGAAAAACTGTTTTTT. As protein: CASSEGSGTGSEKLFF.

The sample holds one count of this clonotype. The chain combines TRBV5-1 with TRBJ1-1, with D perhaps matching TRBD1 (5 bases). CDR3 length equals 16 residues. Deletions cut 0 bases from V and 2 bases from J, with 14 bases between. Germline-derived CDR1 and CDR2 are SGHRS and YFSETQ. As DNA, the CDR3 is TGCGCCAGCAGCTTGGAGGGCGTGACAGCTAACACTGAAGCTTTCTTT. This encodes CASSLEGVTANTEAFF.